This TCR beta chain derives from a study of blood T cell repertoires in COVID-19. As for the study in general: Samples of COVID-19 (acute and convalescent) were obtained from the United States, Italy and Spain. From T cells, B-cell-depleted T cells, or PBMCs came the material, which was cDNA or gDNA.

In the authors' methods: Reference gene primer amplification gave estimated nucleated cell counts. Data came from immunoSEQ multiplex PCR; TCRdb stores just in-frame clones and leaves some out. V and J calls and clone size follow that table, whereas D and trimming were derived from the DNA. Of around 130,000 clones listed, almost 85% are singletons. Looked up from germline, CDR1 is KGHSH and CDR2 is LQKENI. Trimming left V 6 bases short and J 4 bases short, with 19 bases between. This CDR3 contains 15 residues. This TCR was recovered from a human donor in a cohort sampled during active COVID-19. Material for sequencing was peripheral blood. The rearrangement links TRBV18 to TRBJ2-7, with a weak D call TRBD2 (7 bases). This CDR3 reads CASSSGEGDLYEQYF. Written as DNA, the CDR3 is TGTGCCAGCTCCTCCGGGGAGGGGGACCTATACGAGCAGTACTTC.